This T cell receptor beta chain was captured by sequencing in a study of T cell responses to AZD1222 COVID-19 vaccine. Study-level information: The study pooled second doses at about 4 or about 12 weeks. Notes on the study in general: The reported proportion of spike-specific TCRs targeting unmutated variant regions was nearly half. Receipt of two AZD1222 doses was followed by a rise in Spike-specific TCR breadth and depth.

Deletions cut 0 bases from V and 8 bases from J, with 16 bases between. The CDR3 has 15 amino acids. Germline V gene sequence: CDR1 SEHNR, CDR2 FQNEAQ (reference sequence). The data were produced by immunoSEQ multiplex PCR, yet TCRdb's version contains in-frame clones alone and is incomplete. Of 150,000 or so clones detected, about nine tenths appear once; the ten largest clones hold around 5.9%. On this clone: The antigen is not known.

The receptor was isolated from an adult in good health. This material consisted of peripheral blood, taken on day 0 of AZD1222 vaccination. The chain employs TRBV7-9 and TRBJ1-2, with D possibly TRBD1 on 5 matching bases. The CDR3 coding sequence is TGTGCCAGCAGCTTAGCGCCTGCAGGGCCTGAGGGCTACACCTTC. Its protein product is CASSLAPAGPEGYTF. Together with reference TRBV7-9 and TRBJ1-2, the CDR3 gives the full variable domain: DTGVSQNPRHKITKRGQNVTFRCDPISEHNRLYWYRQTLGQGPEFLTYFQNEAQLEKSRLLSDRFSAERPKGSFSTLEIQRTEQGDSAMYLCASSLAPAGPEGYTFGSGTRLTVV.